The clone carrying this T cell receptor (beta chain) has just one count. The protocol was immunoSEQ multiplex PCR, while the TCRdb copy is restricted to in-frame clones and leaves out a portion. This sample has 2 million to 3 million clones; roughly 93% occur once, and the top ten carry about 0.38%. The data originate from a study of shared clonotypes between healthy human individuals. Background on the study: Each donor contributed plates that comprised three CD4 naive, three CD4 memory, two CD8 naive and one CD8 memory.

Germline CDR1 reads MNHEY; CDR2 reads SVGAGI. The CDR3 is 15 residues long. Trimming cost V 6 bases and J 3 bases, with 14 bases left between them. All donors qualified as healthy HIV-negative adults and had experienced no recent acute infections or vaccinations. Among the donors, all were Caucasian adults who lived in Nashville, Tennessee. The split of CD4+ cells yielded CD45RA+ naive and CD45RA-negative memory subsets. The sequenced sample was naive CD4+ T cells from PBMCs. Subset defined: CD45RA+ positively selected. The source of this sequence is a man between 18 and 29 years old in good health. Some clones in this sample may be carry-over from other donors' samples. The chain joins TRBV6-5 to TRBJ2-2; D possibly uses TRBD1 or TRBD2 (5 bases each). The CDR3 sequence: CASRAPGRYTGELFF. For the CDR3, the DNA is TGTGCCAGCAGGGCTCCGGGGCGGTACACCGGGGAGCTGTTTTTT.